Listed below are T cell receptor beta chains from one sample, sequenced in a study of blood T cell repertoires in COVID-19. Some clones are missing from TCRdb's copy, which holds only in-frame ones; the method was immunoSEQ multiplex PCR. There are fewer than 250,000 clones in the sample; 70% to 90% occur only once, and 3% to 4% lies in the top ten. Sequencing input: PBMCs or T cells enriched from blood (not recorded which). The receptors originated from a woman in her thirties or forties with acute COVID-19. CDR3s include the opening cysteine and the closing phenylalanine or tryptophan. The D gene is left open where the match is weak. Clone size, where shown, is once, few, many, or a class for clones that have expanded.

D gene: TRBD2
clone size: .
V gene: TRBV24-1
J gene: TRBJ2-1
CDR3 protein: CATSDYGAGVLNEQFF
CDR3 DNA: TGTGCCACCAGTGACTACGGAGCGGGAGTCCTAAATGAGCAGTTCTTC

D gene: TRBD2
clone size: .
V gene: TRBV5-8
J gene: TRBJ2-1
CDR3 protein: CASSQGLAIYNEQFF
CDR3 DNA: TGTGCCAGCAGCCAAGGACTAGCGATCTACAATGAGCAGTTCTTC

D gene: .
clone size: .
V gene: TRBV7-3
J gene: TRBJ2-1
CDR3 protein: CASSLAIVGNEQFF
CDR3 DNA: TGTGCCAGCAGCCTAGCTATAGTAGGGAATGAGCAGTTCTTC

D gene: .
clone size: .
V gene: TRBV6-2/TRBV6-3
J gene: TRBJ1-5
CDR3 protein: CASSLRGSSNQPQHF
CDR3 DNA: TGTGCCAGCAGTCTAAGAGGGTCTAGCAATCAGCCCCAGCATTTT

D gene: TRBD2
clone size: .
V gene: TRBV6-4
J gene: TRBJ2-3
CDR3 protein: CASSDSWTSGGGTDTQYF
CDR3 DNA: TGTGCCAGCAGTGACTCGTGGACTAGCGGAGGGGGCACAGATACGCAGTATTTT

D gene: .
clone size: few
V gene: TRBV12-1
J gene: TRBJ2-7
CDR3 protein: CASSSRGTQHYEQYF
CDR3 DNA: TGTGCCAGCAGCTCCCGGGGGACTCAACACTACGAGCAGTACTTC

D gene: .
clone size: .
V gene: TRBV12-5
J gene: TRBJ2-5
CDR3 protein: CASGFGGAQETQYF
CDR3 DNA: TGTGCTAGTGGTTTTGGTGGGGCGCAAGAGACCCAGTACTTC

D gene: .
clone size: .
V gene: TRBV28
J gene: TRBJ2-7
CDR3 protein: CASSFGPTLGYEQYF
CDR3 DNA: TGTGCCAGCAGTTTTGGGCCAACACTGGGTTACGAGCAGTACTTC

D gene: .
clone size: .
V gene: TRBV2
J gene: TRBJ2-5
CDR3 protein: CASSGGTVQETQYF
CDR3 DNA: TGTGCCAGCAGTGGCGGGACTGTCCAAGAGACCCAGTACTTC

D gene: .
clone size: .
V gene: TRBV7-2
J gene: TRBJ2-1
CDR3 protein: CASRRMSYNEQFF
CDR3 DNA: TGTGCCAGCCGGAGGATGTCCTACAATGAGCAGTTCTTC

D gene: .
clone size: once
V gene: TRBV12-5
J gene: TRBJ2-1
CDR3 protein: CASGLIAVAYNEQFF
CDR3 DNA: TGTGCTAGTGGTTTAATTGCGGTTGCCTACAATGAGCAGTTCTTC

D gene: TRBD2
clone size: few
V gene: TRBV27
J gene: TRBJ2-2
CDR3 protein: CASSLFIQRETGELFF
CDR3 DNA: TGTGCCAGCAGTTTATTCATCCAGCGGGAGACCGGGGAGCTGTTTTTT

D gene: .
clone size: .
V gene: TRBV11-3
J gene: TRBJ2-1
CDR3 protein: CASSLAGGSYNEQFF
CDR3 DNA: TGTGCCAGCAGCTTAGCAGGGGGGAGCTACAATGAGCAGTTCTTC

D gene: TRBD1
clone size: .
V gene: TRBV9
J gene: TRBJ2-1
CDR3 protein: CASSVAGTGLNEQFF
CDR3 DNA: TGTGCCAGCAGCGTAGCCGGGACAGGGTTGAATGAGCAGTTCTTC

D gene: TRBD2
clone size: .
V gene: TRBV27
J gene: TRBJ2-7
CDR3 protein: CASSSPGLAYEQYF
CDR3 DNA: TGTGCCAGCAGTTCACCGGGACTAGCCTACGAGCAGTACTTC

D gene: TRBD2
clone size: .
V gene: TRBV7-2
J gene: TRBJ2-3
CDR3 protein: CASRVGAGVDTQYF
CDR3 DNA: TGTGCCAGCAGGGTCGGGGCGGGAGTAGATACGCAGTATTTT

D gene: TRBD1
clone size: .
V gene: TRBV10-2
J gene: TRBJ1-2
CDR3 protein: CASTGQGEKDYTF
CDR3 DNA: TGCGCCAGCACTGGACAGGGTGAGAAGGACTACACCTTC

D gene: .
clone size: .
V gene: TRBV5-5
J gene: TRBJ1-2
CDR3 protein: CASSRPGGYTF
CDR3 DNA: TGTGCCAGCAGCCGTCCGGGTGGCTACACCTTC

D gene: .
clone size: .
V gene: TRBV13
J gene: TRBJ1-2
CDR3 protein: CASSPGASYGYTF
CDR3 DNA: TGTGCCAGCAGCCCAGGGGCCAGCTATGGCTACACCTTC

D gene: TRBD2
clone size: .
V gene: TRBV15
J gene: TRBJ2-1
CDR3 protein: CATSHTSGPYNEQFF
CDR3 DNA: TGTGCCACCAGCCACACTAGCGGCCCCTACAATGAGCAGTTCTTC

D gene: TRBD1
clone size: .
V gene: TRBV27
J gene: TRBJ1-1
CDR3 protein: CASSSFGQGIMNTEAFF
CDR3 DNA: TGTGCCAGCAGTTCCTTTGGACAGGGGATAATGAACACTGAAGCTTTCTTT

D gene: TRBD1
clone size: .
V gene: TRBV5-6
J gene: TRBJ2-7
CDR3 protein: CASKLRDRDAEQYF
CDR3 DNA: TGTGCCAGCAAATTACGGGACAGGGACGCCGAGCAGTACTTC

D gene: TRBD1
clone size: .
V gene: TRBV5-1
J gene: TRBJ1-2
CDR3 protein: CASSIGGGTGYGYTF
CDR3 DNA: TGCGCCAGCAGCATCGGGGGCGGGACAGGCTATGGCTACACCTTC

D gene: TRBD2
clone size: .
V gene: TRBV28
J gene: TRBJ2-7
CDR3 protein: CASRGWTSGSYEQYF
CDR3 DNA: TGTGCCAGCAGGGGTTGGACTAGCGGGAGCTACGAGCAGTACTTC

D gene: TRBD2
clone size: .
V gene: TRBV24-1
J gene: TRBJ2-5
CDR3 protein: CATSDHASGGETQYF
CDR3 DNA: TGTGCCACCAGTGATCACGCTAGCGGCGGAGAGACCCAGTACTTC